By frequency in the sample, the clone carrying this T cell receptor beta chain is medium-sized. What it recognizes is unknown. The data derive from a study of immune heterogeneity within non-small cell lung tumors. Study summary: Tumors were classified as 4 squamous cell carcinomas, some eleven non-squamous carcinomas and 1 not otherwise specified. Whole-study findings and limits: Recurrence of identical dominant CDR3 beta clonotypes was observed across intrapatient tumor sites, concomitant with site-unique high-frequency clones.

This CDR3 has 16 amino acids. Germline CDR1 GTSNPN, CDR2 SVGIG (reference sequence). V was clipped by 3 bases and J by 0 bases; unmatched bases: 11. With 32 V and 13 J primers, multiplex PCR amplified the TCR beta CDR3. Each CDR3 protein gets one entry after TCRdb re-called the multiplex PCR reads with MiXCR. Of some 15,000 distinct CDR3 sequences listed, about a third are singletons. The template for each sample was 450 to 750 ng of genomic DNA, which had been extracted from bulk tumor tissue. Doctors removed several biopsies from each primary tumor during surgery, keeping them far apart. The study enrolled patients with untreated, newly diagnosed non-small cell lung cancer who underwent curative surgery. Individuals who provided samples were patients with newly diagnosed non-small cell lung cancer who were having surgery with curative intent.

V is TRBV30 and J is TRBJ2-7; TRBD1 matches 7 bases. The sequencing sample was made of lung tumor tissue. This receptor was obtained from a woman aged 45-65 years with non-small cell lung cancer. CDR3 sequence: CAWSWGLWDSSYEQYF. For the CDR3, the DNA is TGTGCCTGGAGCTGGGGGCTATGGGACAGCTCCTACGAGCAGTACTTC.